Following are 10 T cell receptor beta chains from one sample sequenced in a study of human T cells and chemical hapten exposure. Time point meaning: pre-sensitization, week 0. Sample treatment: therapeutic diphenylcyclopropenone sensitization with weekly scalp DPC. TCRdb used MiXCR to reprocess the RACE reads, holding one entry per CDR3 protein. The sample has some 360,000 distinct CDR3 sequences, roughly 5.3% seen once. The sample consisted of whole blood, taken in connection with sensitization to the hapten diphenylcyclopropenone (DPC). All receptors come from a woman aged 50 to 65 with alopecia areata. Some clones in this sample may be carry-over from other donors' samples.

This clonotype was counted many times. This sequence joins TRBV6-5 and TRBJ2-7; 8 bases are shared with TRBD1. V lost 6 bases, J lost 2 bases, and 9 bases stayed unmatched. Germline CDR1 MNHEY, CDR2 SVGAGI. There are 15 residues in the CDR3. CDR3 coding DNA: TGTGCCAGCAGGCAAGACAGGGGACCCGCCTACGAGCAGTACTTC. Protein product: CASRQDRGPAYEQYF.

V gene TRBV10-3 combines with J gene TRBJ2-3; D gene unclear. Trimming took 7 bases from V and 6 from J, leaving 11 bases between them. Germline assignment: CDR1 ENHRY and CDR2 SYGVKD. The CDR3 is 12 amino acids. The CDR3 nucleotides are TGTGCCATCACTCCAGACGGTGATACGCAGTATTTT. It yields the protein CAITPDGDTQYF.

This clonotype was counted between two and nine times. The rearrangement links TRBV7-9 to TRBJ2-3; D unclear. The V and J ends lost 1 base and 5 bases respectively, with 16 bases between them. This CDR3 spans 16 amino acids. The V gene's germline CDR1 is SEHNR and CDR2 FQNEAQ (reference sequence). CDR3 sequence (DNA): TGTGCCAGCAGCTTAGTCGCTGGGCCGAGCGAAGATACGCAGTATTTT. Its translation is CASSLVAGPSEDTQYF.

The V and J genes are TRBV5-6 and TRBJ1-5, with D possibly TRBD1 on 5 matching bases. Germline-derived CDR1 and CDR2 are SGHDT and YYEEEE. The CDR3 length is 13 residues. V lost 1 base and J 7 bases, leaving 9 bases between the germline ends. CDR3: CASSLQGGQPQHF. The CDR3 nucleotides are TGTGCCAGCAGCTTGCAGGGAGGACAGCCCCAGCATTTT.

This clonotype was detected ten times or more. The chain couples TRBV13 to TRBJ2-1, with D unresolved. This CDR3 is 16 amino acids long. The germline CDR1 and CDR2 sequences are PRHDT and FYEKMQ (reference sequence). V shed 2 bases and J shed 4 bases, with 15 bases lying between them. The CDR3, as DNA: TGTGCCAGCAGCTTAAAGAAAAGAACCCTTTACAATGAGCAGTTCTTC. Translation: CASSLKKRTLYNEQFF.

This clonotype was observed a few times. The chain has TRBV12-3 or TRBV12-4 and TRBJ1-2; TRBD1 agrees at 8 bases. V was clipped by 7 bases and J by 4 bases; unmatched bases: 11. The CDR3 spans 15 residues. The CDR3 is CASTLGQGAGYGYTF. The CDR3 region has the DNA TGTGCCAGCACCTTAGGACAGGGAGCGGGCTATGGCTACACCTTC.

This clonotype was seen a handful of times. The J gene is TRBJ2-3, the V gene TRBV9, with D unclear. Germline values: CDR1 SGDLS, CDR2 YYNGEE. The CDR3 loop spans 13 amino acids. V was trimmed by 3 bases and J by 6 bases, leaving 11 bases between them. The CDR3 region has the DNA TGTGCCAGCAGCGCCCCTAGAGCGGATACGCAGTATTTT. Translation gives CASSAPRADTQYF. Full variable domain (remainder filled in from reference TRBV9 and TRBJ2-3): DSGVTQTPKHLITATGQRVTLRCSPRSGDLSVYWYQQSLDQGLQFLIQYYNGEERAKGNILERFSAQQFPDLHSELNLSSLELGDSALYFCASSAPRADTQYFGPGTRLTVL.

This clonotype was detected many times. The chain couples TRBV12-5 to TRBJ1-1; TRBD1 is a possible D gene (5 bases). Between the trimmed V and J ends, which lost 3 bases and 7 bases, there was a span of 12 bases. CDR3 length: 13 residues. Germline V gene lookup returns CDR1 LGHNT and CDR2 FRNRAP. In DNA, the CDR3 is TGTGCTAGTGGTTTATCAGGGTCTTTTGAAGCTTTCTTT. Translated: CASGLSGSFEAFF.

This clonotype showed up many times. This CDR3 reads CASSRASGEDEQFF. The CDR3 DNA follows: TGTGCCAGCAGCCGGGCTAGCGGGGAGGATGAGCAGTTCTTC. The rearrangement joins TRBV12-3 or TRBV12-4 to TRBJ2-1, with 9 bases fitting TRBD2. The CDR3 sequence is 14 residues long. The V gene end was trimmed by 6 bases and the J gene end by 8 bases; junction bases not matched to a gene: 8.

This clonotype showed up many times. V gene TRBV20-1 combines with J gene TRBJ2-7; TRBD2 matches at 8 bases. J lost 0 bases, V lost 3 bases, and 13 bases had no gene match. Germline V gene data show CDR1 as DFQATT and CDR2 as SNEGSKA (reference sequence). CDR3 length equals 17 residues. The CDR3 reads CSARPLSSGGFSYEQYF. In DNA, the CDR3 is TGCAGTGCTAGGCCCCTTAGCAGCGGGGGTTTCTCCTACGAGCAGTACTTC.